The clone carrying this TCR beta chain was detected a few times. These patients, aged 18 to 65, had recently diagnosed hyperthyroidism lasting under 2 months. Patients were excluded because of uncontrolled infection, other autoimmune disease, pregnancy or lactation. This entry is derived from a study of T cells in Graves' hyperthyroidism and ophthalmopathy. Amplification of TCR beta CDR3 regions used RNA as the template. First-round RT-PCR with HTBI primers amplified the TCR CDR3 region. TCRdb processed the multiplex PCR reads anew with MiXCR; each CDR3 protein has one entry. The sample records some 400,000 distinct CDR3 sequences, approximately 13% being singletons. The germline CDR1 and CDR2 sequences are LGHDT and YNNKEL (reference sequence). This CDR3 has 15 residues.

The chain employs TRBV3-1 and TRBJ2-1, with 7 bases that match TRBD1. Near its end, the DNA agrees better with TRBJ2-7, so the J call may be wrong. This receptor was taken from a woman aged 55-70 years with Graves' hyperthyroidism. Sequenced material: blood. CDR3 sequence: CASTPRDRDDNEQYF. CDR3 DNA: TGTGCCAGCACCCCTCGAGACAGGGACGACAATGAGCAGTACTTC.